Below, 15 T cell receptor beta chains from the same sample are listed, as sequenced in a study of T-cell reconstitution after alpha-beta-depleted transplantation in children. Unique molecular identifiers were incorporated when the TCRbeta library was constructed. TCRdb called the PCR reads again in MiXCR, with one record for every CDR3 protein. Here the sample spans some 440,000 distinct CDR3 sequences, around 15% being singletons. Source: PBMCs, mostly from graft donor cells, taken 360 days after TCRalphabeta/CD19-depleted stem cell transplant. The receptors shown here come from a boy younger than two who had a stem cell transplant for Wiskott-Aldrich syndrome, so the T cells may come from the graft donor.

This chain connects TRBV28 to TRBJ2-7; the match to TRBD1 covers 9 bases. Germline CDR1 MDHEN, CDR2 SYDVKM. This CDR3 comprises 14 residues. Losses at the gene ends were 6 bases for V and 4 bases for J; bases not matched to a gene: 7. This chain's CDR3 is CASRRTGGWYEQYF. CDR3 coding DNA: TGTGCCAGCAGGCGAACAGGGGGCTGGTACGAGCAGTACTTC. Filled out from reference TRBV28 and TRBJ2-7, the complete variable domain reads DVKVTQSSRYLVKRTGEKVFLECVQDMDHENMFWYRQDPGLGLRLIYFSYDVKMKEKGDIPEGYSVSREKKERFSLILESASTNQTSMYLCASRRTGGWYEQYFGPGTRLTVT.

The J gene is TRBJ1-1, the V gene TRBV29-1; D gene unclear. The CDR3 is made up of 13 amino acids. V lost 7 bases, J lost 0 bases, and 12 bases lay in between. From germline, CDR1 is SQVTM and CDR2 ANQGSEA. This chain's CDR3 is CSARVAVNTEAFF. In DNA form, the CDR3 reads TGCAGCGCTAGGGTGGCTGTGAACACTGAAGCTTTCTTT.

The chain is built from TRBV20-1 and TRBJ2-3; a possible D gene is TRBD2 (6 bases). The germline V and J ends were trimmed by 3 bases and 0 bases, with 13 bases remaining between them. Germline V gene lookup returns CDR1 DFQATT and CDR2 SNEGSKA (reference sequence). The length of the CDR3 is 15 residues. CDR3 sequence (DNA): TGCAGTGCTAGCCTTGAGGGACTCAGCACAGATACGCAGTATTTT. This gives the protein CSASLEGLSTDTQYF.

This chain links TRBV5-1 with TRBJ2-4; D remains ambiguous. CDR1 SGHRS and CDR2 YFSETQ come from the germline V gene. Deletions cut 0 bases from V and 5 bases from J, with 12 bases between. This CDR3 comprises 15 residues. The CDR3, as DNA: TGCGCCAGCAGCTTGGAAGGTGGACGTGAAAACATTCAGTACTTC. As protein: CASSLEGGRENIQYF.

This clonotype was detected a few times. V and J are TRBV11-2 and TRBJ2-3; perhaps TRBD1 as D (6 bases). The CDR3 loop spans 15 amino acids. V dropped 0 bases and J dropped 3 bases, with 10 bases sitting between them. Germline CDR1 reads SGHAT; CDR2 reads FQNNGV. As DNA, the CDR3 is TGTGCCAGCAGCTTAGAACAGGGTAGGACAGATACGCAGTATTTT. Protein product: CASSLEQGRTDTQYF.

This clonotype appeared a few times. The V call is TRBV10-3, the J call TRBJ2-3, with 13 bases lining up with TRBD2. Germline assignment: CDR1 ENHRY and CDR2 SYGVKD. The CDR3 length is 15 residues. After removal of 10 bases from V and 2 bases from J, the junction contained 6 bases not matched to a gene. The CDR3 region is CATGLAGVYTDTQYF. CDR3 bases: TGTGCCACCGGACTAGCGGGGGTCTACACAGATACGCAGTATTTT.

The rearrangement links TRBV5-4 to TRBJ1-1, with D tentatively TRBD1 (5 bases). There are 14 residues in the CDR3. Per germline, CDR1 SGHNT and CDR2 YYREEE (reference sequence). V was clipped by 3 bases and J by 3 bases, with 12 bases between them. For the CDR3, the DNA is TGTGCCAGCAGCTCCCGGGACTCAGACACTGAAGCTTTCTTT. The encoded protein is CASSSRDSDTEAFF.

This clonotype was seen only a few times. J is TRBJ2-7 and V is TRBV12-3 or TRBV12-4, with TRBD1 matching 7 bases. This CDR3 comprises 15 residues. V shed 5 bases and J 0 bases; nucleotides not matched to a gene: 7. DNA of the CDR3: TGTGCCAGCAGTATCCGGGACAGATTCTCCTACGAGCAGTACTTC. Residues: CASSIRDRFSYEQYF.

This clonotype was seen only a few times. This chain joins TRBV20-1 and TRBJ1-4; unclear D gene. Germline V gives CDR1 DFQATT, CDR2 SNEGSKA (reference sequence). This CDR3 spans 11 amino acids. Trimming took off 5 bases at V and 8 bases at J, with 9 bases between the two ends. The CDR3 loop reads CSALLVEKLFF. CDR3 nucleotide sequence: TGCAGTGCTCTTCTCGTGGAAAAACTGTTTTTT.

This clonotype was recorded at least ten times. The V call is TRBV29-1, the J call TRBJ2-1; D possibly corresponds to TRBD2 (5 bases). The CDR3 consists of 14 residues. Looked up from germline, CDR1 is SQVTM and CDR2 is ANQGSEA. The V gene lost 0 bases and the J gene lost 4 bases, with 10 bases spanning the gap. The CDR3 bases are TGCAGCGTTGAAGAAAGGTCGGGGTACAATGAGCAGTTCTTC. It specifies CSVEERSGYNEQFF.

This clonotype was recorded a few times. The rearrangement joins TRBV27 to TRBJ1-4; no clear D. The CDR3 is 13 residues long. The V gene lost 5 bases and the J gene lost 8 bases, with 12 bases spanning the gap. The germline V gene encodes CDR1 MNHEY and CDR2 SMNVEV (reference sequence). The CDR3 sequence: CASSPYRGEKLFF. CDR3 DNA sequence: TGTGCCAGCAGTCCGTACAGAGGGGAAAAACTGTTTTTT.

This clonotype was detected only a few times. The V call is TRBV18, the J call TRBJ2-3; 7 bases are a match to TRBD1. Germline CDR1 reads KGHSH; CDR2 reads LQKENI. J lost 10 bases, V lost 5 bases, and 9 bases had no gene match. The CDR3 sequence is 13 residues long. CDR3 in DNA: TGTGCCAGCTCATCAAAGGACAGGTTCGCGCAGTATTTT. Its translation is CASSSKDRFAQYF.

The J gene is TRBJ2-1, the V gene TRBV29-1; the match to TRBD1 covers 9 bases. The CDR3 consists of 18 residues. V was clipped by 4 bases and J by 0 bases; unmatched bases: 13. Germline loops: CDR1 SQVTM, CDR2 ANQGSEA. The CDR3 DNA follows: TGCAGCGTTGTCTTCGACAGGGGGGGGGGTTACTCCTACAATGAGCAGTTCTTC. This codes for CSVVFDRGGGYSYNEQFF.

The chain links TRBV12-3 or TRBV12-4 to TRBJ2-2, with a possible D match to TRBD2 (5 bases). The CDR3 spans 13 residues. Trimming removed 5 bases from V and 4 bases from J, with 8 bases in between. DNA for the CDR3: TGTGCCAGCAGTGGCGGGCCCACCGGGGAGCTGTTTTTT. As protein: CASSGGPTGELFF.

The sample holds a few counts of this clonotype. The DNA of the CDR3 is TGTGCCAGCAGTATCCATGCTAGCGGGGTGTACGAGCAGTACTTC. Amino acids: CASSIHASGVYEQYF. This chain links TRBV12-3 or TRBV12-4 with TRBJ2-7, with 9 nucleotides matching TRBD2. The length of the CDR3 is 15 residues. V shed 5 bases and J 4 bases; nucleotides not matched to a gene: 9.